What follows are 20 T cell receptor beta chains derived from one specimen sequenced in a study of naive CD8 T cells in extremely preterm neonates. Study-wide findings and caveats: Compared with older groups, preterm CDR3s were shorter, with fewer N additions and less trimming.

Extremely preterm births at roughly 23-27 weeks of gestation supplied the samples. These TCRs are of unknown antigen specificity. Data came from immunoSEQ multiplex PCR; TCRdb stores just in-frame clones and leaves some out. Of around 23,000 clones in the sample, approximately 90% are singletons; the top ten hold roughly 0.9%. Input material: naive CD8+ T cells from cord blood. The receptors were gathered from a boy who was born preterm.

The CDR3 DNA reads as TGTGCCAGCAGCTTACTGCGACTAGCGGGGGGCCGTGGCAATGAGCAGTTCTTC. Amino acids: CASSLLRLAGGRGNEQFF. The chain has TRBV11-3 and TRBJ2-1, with 13 nucleotides matching TRBD2. Germline-derived CDR1 and CDR2 are SGHNT and YENEEA. There are 18 residues in the CDR3. The ends lost 2 bases at V and 6 bases at J; junction bases unmatched: 10.

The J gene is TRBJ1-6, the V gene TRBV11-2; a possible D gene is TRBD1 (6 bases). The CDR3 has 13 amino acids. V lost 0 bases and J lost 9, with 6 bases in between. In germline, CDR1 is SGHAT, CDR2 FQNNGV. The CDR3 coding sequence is TGTGCCAGCAGCTTAGACAGGGGTTCACCCCTCCACTTT. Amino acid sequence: CASSLDRGSPLHF.

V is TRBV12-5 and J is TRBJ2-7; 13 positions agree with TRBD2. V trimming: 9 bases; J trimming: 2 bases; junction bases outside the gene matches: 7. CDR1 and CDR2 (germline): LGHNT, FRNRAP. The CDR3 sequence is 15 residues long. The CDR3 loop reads CARGLAGALTYEQYF. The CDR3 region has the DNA TGTGCTAGAGGACTAGCGGGGGCCCTGACCTACGAGCAGTACTTC.

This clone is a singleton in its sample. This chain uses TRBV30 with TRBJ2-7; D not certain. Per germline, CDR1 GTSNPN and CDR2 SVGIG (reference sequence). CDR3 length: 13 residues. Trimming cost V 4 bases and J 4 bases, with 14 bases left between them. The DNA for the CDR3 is TGTGCCTGGAACCCCAGGAAGACATACGAGCAGTACTTC. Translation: CAWNPRKTYEQYF.

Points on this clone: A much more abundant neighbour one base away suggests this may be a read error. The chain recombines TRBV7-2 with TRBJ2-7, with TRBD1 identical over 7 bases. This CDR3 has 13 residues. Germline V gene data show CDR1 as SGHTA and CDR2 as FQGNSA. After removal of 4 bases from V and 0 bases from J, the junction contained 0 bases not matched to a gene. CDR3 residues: CASSWDSSYEQYF. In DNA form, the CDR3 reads TGTGCCAGCAGCTGGGACAGCTCCTACGAGCAGTACTTC.

This chain's CDR3 is CASSYRTGNTEAFF. The CDR3 DNA follows: TGTGCCAGCAGTTACCGGACAGGGAACACTGAAGCTTTCTTT. This sequence joins TRBV6-5 and TRBJ1-1; 7 positions agree with TRBD1. The CDR3 spans 14 residues. The trim removed 2 bases at V and 1 base at J, leaving 1 base unmatched. Germline V gene sequence: CDR1 MNHEY, CDR2 SVGAGI.

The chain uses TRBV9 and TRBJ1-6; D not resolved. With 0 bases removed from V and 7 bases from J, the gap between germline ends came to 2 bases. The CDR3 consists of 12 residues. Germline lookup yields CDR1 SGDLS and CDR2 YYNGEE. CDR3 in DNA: TGTGCCAGCAGCGTAGGGAATTCACCCCTCCACTTT. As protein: CASSVGNSPLHF.

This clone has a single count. CDR3 DNA: TGTGCCAGCAGTTATACAGGGAATCAGTACTTC. This translates into CASSYTGNQYF. The chain carries TRBV11-2 and TRBJ2-4; a weak D match, TRBD1 (6 bases). Germline assignment: CDR1 SGHAT and CDR2 FQNNGV. V was cut by 6 bases and J by 12 bases, with 12 bases left in between. The CDR3 length is 11 residues. The full variable domain, with the rest looked up from reference TRBV11-2 and TRBJ2-4, is EAGVAQSPRYKIIEKRQSVAFWCNPISGHATLYWYQQILGQGPKLLIQFQNNGVVDDSQLPKDRFSAERLKGVDSTLKIQPAKLEDSAVYLCASSYTGNQYFGAGTRLSVL.

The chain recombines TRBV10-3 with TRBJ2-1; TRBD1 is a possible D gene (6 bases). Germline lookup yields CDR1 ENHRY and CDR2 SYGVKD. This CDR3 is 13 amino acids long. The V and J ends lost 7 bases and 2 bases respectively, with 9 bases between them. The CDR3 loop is CAITRDTYNEQFF. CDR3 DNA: TGTGCCATCACCCGGGACACCTACAATGAGCAGTTCTTC.

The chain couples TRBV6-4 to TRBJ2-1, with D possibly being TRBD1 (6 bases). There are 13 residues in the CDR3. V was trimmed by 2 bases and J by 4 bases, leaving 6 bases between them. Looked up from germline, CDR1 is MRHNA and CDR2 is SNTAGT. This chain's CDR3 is CASSDTGYNEQFF. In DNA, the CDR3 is TGTGCCAGCAGTGACACAGGGTACAATGAGCAGTTCTTC.

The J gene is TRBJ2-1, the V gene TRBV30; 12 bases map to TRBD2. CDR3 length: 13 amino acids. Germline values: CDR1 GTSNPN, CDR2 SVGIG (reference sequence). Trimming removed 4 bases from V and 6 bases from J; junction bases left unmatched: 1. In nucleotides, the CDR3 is TGTGCCTGGACTAGCGGGGGGGCCAATGAGCAGTTCTTC. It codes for CAWTSGGANEQFF.

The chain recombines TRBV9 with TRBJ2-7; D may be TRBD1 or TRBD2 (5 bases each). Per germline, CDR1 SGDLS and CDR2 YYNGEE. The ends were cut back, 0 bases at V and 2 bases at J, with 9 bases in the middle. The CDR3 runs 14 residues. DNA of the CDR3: TGTGCCAGCAGCGTAGCGGGGCTAGCCTACGAGCAGTACTTC. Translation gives CASSVAGLAYEQYF.

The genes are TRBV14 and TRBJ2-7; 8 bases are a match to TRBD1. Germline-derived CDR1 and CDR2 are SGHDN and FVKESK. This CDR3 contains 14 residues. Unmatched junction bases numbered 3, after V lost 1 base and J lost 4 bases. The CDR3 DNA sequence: TGTGCCAGCAGCCAAGGGACAGGGTTTTACGAGCAGTACTTC. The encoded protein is CASSQGTGFYEQYF.

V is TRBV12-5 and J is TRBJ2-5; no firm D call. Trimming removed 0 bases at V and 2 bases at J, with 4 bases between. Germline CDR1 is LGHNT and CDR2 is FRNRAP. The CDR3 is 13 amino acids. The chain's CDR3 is CASGLVLQETQYF. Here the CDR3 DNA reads TGTGCTAGTGGTTTGGTACTTCAAGAGACCCAGTACTTC.

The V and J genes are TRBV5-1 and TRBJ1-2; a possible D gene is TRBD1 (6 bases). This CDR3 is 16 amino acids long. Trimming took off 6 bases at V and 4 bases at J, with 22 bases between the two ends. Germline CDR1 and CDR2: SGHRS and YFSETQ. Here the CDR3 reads CASTDDVTPGAYGYTF. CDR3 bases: TGCGCCAGCACCGACGACGTGACGCCAGGGGCCTATGGCTACACCTTC.

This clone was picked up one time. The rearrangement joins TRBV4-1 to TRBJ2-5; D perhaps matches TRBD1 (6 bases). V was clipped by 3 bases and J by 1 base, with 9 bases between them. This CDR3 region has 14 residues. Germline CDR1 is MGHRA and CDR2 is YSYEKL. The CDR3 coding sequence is TGCGCCAGCAGCCAGGAGACAGGCCAAGAGACCCAGTACTTC. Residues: CASSQETGQETQYF.

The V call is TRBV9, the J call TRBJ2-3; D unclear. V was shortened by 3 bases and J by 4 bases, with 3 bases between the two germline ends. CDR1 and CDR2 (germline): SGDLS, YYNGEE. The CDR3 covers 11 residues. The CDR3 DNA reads TGTGCCAGCAGCGGACCAGATACGCAGTATTTT. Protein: CASSGPDTQYF.

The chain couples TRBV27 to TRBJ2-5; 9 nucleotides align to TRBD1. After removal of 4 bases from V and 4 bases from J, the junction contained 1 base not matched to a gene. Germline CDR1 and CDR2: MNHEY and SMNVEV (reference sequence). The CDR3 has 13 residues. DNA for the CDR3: TGTGCCAGCAGTTACAGGGGGCGAGAGACCCAGTACTTC. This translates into CASSYRGRETQYF.

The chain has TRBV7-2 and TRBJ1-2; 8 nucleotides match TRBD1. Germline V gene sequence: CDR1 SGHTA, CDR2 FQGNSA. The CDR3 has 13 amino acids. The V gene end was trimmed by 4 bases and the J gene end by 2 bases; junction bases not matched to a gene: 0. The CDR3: CASSSGGNYGYTF. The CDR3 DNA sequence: TGTGCCAGCAGCTCAGGGGGCAACTATGGCTACACCTTC.

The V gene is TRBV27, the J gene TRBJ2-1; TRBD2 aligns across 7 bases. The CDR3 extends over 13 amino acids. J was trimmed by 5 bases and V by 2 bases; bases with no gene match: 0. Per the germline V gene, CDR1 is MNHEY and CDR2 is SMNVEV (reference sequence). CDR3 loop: CASSLLADNEQFF. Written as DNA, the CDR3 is TGTGCCAGCAGTTTACTAGCGGACAATGAGCAGTTCTTC.